This TCR beta chain was identified in a study of blood T cell repertoires in COVID-19. The data were produced by immunoSEQ multiplex PCR, yet TCRdb's version contains in-frame clones alone and is incomplete. In the table there are 70,000 or so clones, around 87% of which are singletons. The CDR3 is 11 residues long. Germline loops: CDR1 SGDLS, CDR2 YYNGEE. Between the trimmed V and J ends, which lost 3 bases and 9 bases, there was a span of 7 bases. The specimen was peripheral blood. This TCR derives from a woman under 30 with acute or convalescent COVID-19. This sequence joins TRBV9 and TRBJ2-1, with no clear D. CDR3 region: CASSDSTEQFF. CDR3 nucleotide sequence: TGTGCCAGCAGCGACAGTACTGAGCAGTTCTTC.